Listed below are T cell receptor beta chains from one sample, sequenced in a study of T cells in Graves' hyperthyroidism and ophthalmopathy. TCRdb used MiXCR to reprocess the multiplex PCR reads, holding one entry per CDR3 protein. The sample gives about 270,000 distinct CDR3 sequences, around 24% of which show up once; approximately 32% is in the top ten. The sample comprised blood. All receptors derive from a woman in her thirties or forties with Graves' ophthalmopathy. Both conserved end residues are part of each CDR3. The D gene is left open where the match is weak. Some rows have no size entry. The others give once, few or many, or a class for an expanded clone.

>TRBJ1-1|many|TRBV20-1|13|.
TGCAGTGCTAGGGGCAGGGGTGACACTGAAGCTTTCTTT
CSARGRGDTEAFF
>TRBJ1-1|many|TRBV29-1|12|.
TGCAGCGGTCGGGAGATGAACACTGAAGCTTTCTTT
CSGREMNTEAFF
>TRBJ2-2|few|TRBV9|15|.
TGTGCCACCGACACGGGAAACCCGAACACCGGGGAGCTGTTTTTT
CATDTGNPNTGELFF
>TRBJ2-2|.|TRBV4-1|18|.
TGCGCCAGCAGCCAATTGGTAGGAGGTGTTTCGAACACCGGGGAGCTGTTTTTT
CASSQLVGGVSNTGELFF
>TRBJ1-2|many|TRBV28|14|.
TGTGCCAGCAGTGATCGTAAGGAATTCTATGGCTACACCTTC
CASSDRKEFYGYTF
>TRBJ2-7|many|TRBV30|13|.
TGTGCCTGGACAGACGGGAGCTCCTACGAGCAGTACTTC
CAWTDGSSYEQYF
>TRBJ1-1|.|TRBV20-1|15|TRBD1
TGCAATCCAGGACAGGGAGGGGGCATGAACACTGAAGCTTTCTTT
CNPGQGGGMNTEAFF
>TRBJ2-7|.|TRBV28|15|.
TGTGCCAGCAGTTCCCCCCTAGGTGGACCTGTGGAGCAGTACTTC
CASSSPLGGPVEQYF
>TRBJ1-6|many|TRBV27|14|.
TGTGCCAGCAGTAGACAGATCTATAATTCACCCCTCCACTTT
CASSRQIYNSPLHF
>TRBJ1-5|many|TRBV28|14|TRBD1
TGTGCCAGCTTCAGGGGGCCCCTCAGCCAGCCCCAGCATTTT
CASFRGPLSQPQHF
>TRBJ2-2|.|TRBV20-1|15|.
TGCAGTGCTAGCCTAGCGAACGTTCTGGGCGGGGAGCTGTTTTTT
CSASLANVLGGELFF
>TRBJ1-2|.|TRBV7-2|13|.
TGTGCCAGCAGCTTAGAACAGGGAGGCGGCTACACCTTC
CASSLEQGGGYTF
>TRBJ1-1|many|TRBV11-2|16|TRBD1
TGTGCCAGCAGCTTAGGGAGCGGGACAGCGAACACTGAAGCTTTCTTT
CASSLGSGTANTEAFF
>TRBJ2-5|many|TRBV7-2|13|.
TGTGCCAGCAGCTTAGTCTTACAAGAGACCCAGTACTTC
CASSLVLQETQYF
>TRBJ1-1|many|TRBV10-3|15|TRBD1
TGTGCCATCAGTGGGGCGGGACAGAAGAACACTGAAGCTTTCTTT
CAISGAGQKNTEAFF
>TRBJ2-7|many|TRBV20-1|16|.
TGCAGTGCTAGAGACCTACCTGGGACTCCCGCCGACGAGCAGTACTTC
CSARDLPGTPADEQYF
>TRBJ2-7|many|TRBV27|13|.
TGTGCCAGCAGCTTAAGGGGTCCCTACGAGCAGTACTTC
CASSLRGPYEQYF
>TRBJ1-2|many|TRBV28|14|TRBD1
TGTGCCAGCAGTTTTTTGGGGCAGGGGGGTGGCTACACCTTC
CASSFLGQGGGYTF
>TRBJ2-5|.|TRBV6-5|12|.
TGTGCCGGCGCAGGGGATCGGGAGACCCAGTACTTC
CAGAGDRETQYF
>TRBJ1-5|many|TRBV15|16|TRBD1
TGTGCCACCAGCAGAGACAGGGGGCCCAGCAATCAGCCCCAGCATTTT
CATSRDRGPSNQPQHF
>TRBJ2-2|.|TRBV6-2/TRBV6-3|16|.
TGTGCCAGCAGTTACCGCTCGACAGGGAACACCGGGGAGCTGTTTTTT
CASSYRSTGNTGELFF
>TRBJ2-7|many|TRBV20-1|15|.
TGCAGTGCCCTGCGGCTGGGAGGCCGTCGCTACGAGCAGTACTTC
CSALRLGGRRYEQYF
>TRBJ1-3|many|TRBV28|16|.
TGTGCCAGCAGTTCTGACCAGGGGATCTCTGGAAACACCATATATTTT
CASSSDQGISGNTIYF
>TRBJ2-7|many|TRBV6-1|16|.
TGTGCCAGCAGTGAAATCGTCGGGCTTCCAACCTACGAGCAGTACTTC
CASSEIVGLPTYEQYF
>TRBJ1-1|.|TRBV11-2|16|TRBD1
TGTGCCAGCAGCAGAGGACAGGCCTCTTTCTTCAAAGAAGCTTTCTTT
CASSRGQASFFKEAFF
>TRBJ1-5|many|TRBV28|12|.
TGTGCCAGCAGTCCCACTAATCAGCCCCAGCATTTT
CASSPTNQPQHF
>TRBJ2-6|many|TRBV13|19|TRBD1
TGTGCCAGCAGCTTAGAGGGCACAGGGGGTAGCTCTGGGGCCAACGTCCTGACTTTC
CASSLEGTGGSSGANVLTF
>TRBJ2-7|many|TRBV29-1|13|TRBD2
TGCAGCGTTATGGCGACTAGCGGGTACGAGCAGTACTTC
CSVMATSGYEQYF
>TRBJ1-3|.|TRBV19|14|.
TGTGCCAGTAATAACGGAGGCCTTGGAAACACCATATATTTT
CASNNGGLGNTIYF
>TRBJ1-1|.|TRBV12-3/TRBV12-4|12|.
TGTGCCAGCAGTCTCCCGGGACTTGAAGCTTTCTTT
CASSLPGLEAFF
>TRBJ2-2|many|TRBV27|14|.
TGTGCCAGCAGGCGAGATATCGAAAGGGGGGAGCTGTTTTTT
CASRRDIERGELFF
>TRBJ1-1|many|TRBV9|14|.
TGTGCCAGCAGTCCTTCCCCCGGGGGCGGTGAAGCTTTCTTT
CASSPSPGGGEAFF
>TRBJ2-7|.|TRBV20-1|13|TRBD1
TGCAGTGCTAGAACCAGGGGGTTCTACGAGCAGTACTTC
CSARTRGFYEQYF
>TRBJ2-2|.|TRBV5-1|16|.
TGCGCCAGCAGCTTGAGCGGTCCAGCCAACACCGGGGAGCTGTTTTTT
CASSLSGPANTGELFF
>TRBJ1-2|.|TRBV28|18|.
TGTGCCAGCAGTTTATCCCAATTCGGCCAGGGGAGAATCTATGGCTACACCTTC
CASSLSQFGQGRIYGYTF
>TRBJ2-7|.|TRBV28|16|TRBD1
TGTGCCAACACACTTGCTGGGACAGGGGGACGGAACGAGCAGTACTTC
CANTLAGTGGRNEQYF
>TRBJ2-7|many|TRBV4-2|13|.
TGTGCCAGCAGCCAAGGGCCTAGGGACGAGCAGTACTTC
CASSQGPRDEQYF
>TRBJ1-1|.|TRBV27|15|.
TGTGCCAGCAGTTACCACCGGGCACCCAACACTGAAGCTTTCTTT
CASSYHRAPNTEAFF
>TRBJ2-7|.|TRBV6-1|15|TRBD2
TGTGCCAGCAGCCTCCGGCGCGGGGGGGCCCACGAGCAGTACTTC
CASSLRRGGAHEQYF
>TRBJ1-1|many|TRBV7-9|12|.
TGTGCCAGCAGCTTACAGTACACTGAAGCTTTCTTT
CASSLQYTEAFF
>TRBJ2-7|many|TRBV14|14|.
TGTGCCAGCAGCCAAGTTGGGCTTTCCTACGAGCAGTACTTC
CASSQVGLSYEQYF
>TRBJ1-2|many|TRBV14|13|.
TGTGCCAGCAGCCCCAACCGCAACTATGGCTACACCTTC
CASSPNRNYGYTF
>TRBJ2-7|.|TRBV28|23|TRBD2
TGTGCCAGCAGTTCCCTATCGGGTCTAAAATCTCTAAGGACTAGCGGGGGAACCTACGAGCAGTACTTC
CASSSLSGLKSLRTSGGTYEQYF
>TRBJ2-7|many|TRBV7-8|15|TRBD2
TGTGCCAGCAGCTTAGCAGCGGGAGGGAACTACGAGCAGTACTTC
CASSLAAGGNYEQYF
>TRBJ2-4|many|TRBV28|15|.
TGTGCCAGCAGTTCTACACGGTTGCCCAAAAACATTCAGTACTTC
CASSSTRLPKNIQYF
>TRBJ1-1|many|TRBV11-1|19|TRBD1
TGTGCCAGCAGTTTCTCTCCCGGGACAGGGTCGGGTGTGGGCACTGAAGCTTTCTTT
CASSFSPGTGSGVGTEAFF
>TRBJ2-7|few|TRBV28|15|.
TGTGCCAGCAGTTTCGGCGGGCCCCTCTCCTACGAGCAGTACTTC
CASSFGGPLSYEQYF
>TRBJ2-7|many|TRBV7-8|13|.
TGTGCCAGTGGGGGCCTTAGGGAGGGCGAGCAGTACTTC
CASGGLREGEQYF
>TRBJ2-2|many|TRBV6-5|16|TRBD2
TGTGCCAGCAGTTACCTTAGCGGGAGGTCCACCGGGGAGCTGTTTTTT
CASSYLSGRSTGELFF
>TRBJ1-1|.|TRBV12-5|17|TRBD1
TGTGCTAGTGGTTTGGACACCGACAGGGTAGGCCACACTGAAGCTTTCTTT
CASGLDTDRVGHTEAFF
>TRBJ1-5|.|TRBV12-3/TRBV12-4|14|.
TGTGCCAGCAGTTTTGGGGACGGAGGACGGCCCCAGCATTTT
CASSFGDGGRPQHF
>TRBJ1-2|many|TRBV28|14|.
TGTGCCAGCAGTTTGCCCCAGGGTGATCGTGGCTACACCTTC
CASSLPQGDRGYTF
>TRBJ1-5|many|TRBV6-1|13|.
TGTGCCAGCAGTGCCCGGACTAATCAGCCCCAGCATTTT
CASSARTNQPQHF
>TRBJ2-5|many|TRBV27|12|.
TGTGCCAGCAGTGCCGGGCCGGGGCTCCAGTACTTC
CASSAGPGLQYF
>TRBJ1-1|many|TRBV15|14|TRBD1
TGTGCCACCAGCATCGGGACAGGGAGCACTGAAGCTTTCTTT
CATSIGTGSTEAFF
>TRBJ1-1|many|TRBV6-1|15|.
TGTGCCAGCAGTGGACAGAAGGCTCTTGACACTGAAGCTTTCTTT
CASSGQKALDTEAFF
>TRBJ1-2|.|TRBV12-3/TRBV12-4|13|.
TGTGCCAGCAGTCTGCGTCGGCTCTATGGCTACACCTTC
CASSLRRLYGYTF
>TRBJ2-7|many|TRBV20-1|13|.
TGCAGTGCTAGCGCAGGGATCTCCTACGAGCAGTACTTC
CSASAGISYEQYF
>TRBJ2-5|.|TRBV12-3/TRBV12-4|15|.
TGTGCCAGCAGTAGCTTCCCGAGTGCGCGAGAGACCCAGTACTTC
CASSSFPSARETQYF